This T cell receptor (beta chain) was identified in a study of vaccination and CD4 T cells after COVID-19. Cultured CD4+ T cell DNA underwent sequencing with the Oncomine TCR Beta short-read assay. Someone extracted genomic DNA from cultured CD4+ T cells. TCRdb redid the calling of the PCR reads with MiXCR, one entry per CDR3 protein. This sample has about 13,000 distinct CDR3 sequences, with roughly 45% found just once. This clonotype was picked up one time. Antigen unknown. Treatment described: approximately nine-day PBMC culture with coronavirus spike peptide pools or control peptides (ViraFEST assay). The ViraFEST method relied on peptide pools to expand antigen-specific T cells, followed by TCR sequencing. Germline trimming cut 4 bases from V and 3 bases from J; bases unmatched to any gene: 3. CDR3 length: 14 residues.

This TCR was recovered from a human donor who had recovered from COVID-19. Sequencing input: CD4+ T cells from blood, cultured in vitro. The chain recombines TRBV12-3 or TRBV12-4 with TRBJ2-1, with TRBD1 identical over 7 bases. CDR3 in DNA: TGTGCCAGCAGTTCAAGGACAGGCTACAATGAGCAGTTCTTC. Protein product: CASSSRTGYNEQFF.